These T cell receptor beta chains were read from a single sample in a study of Ad26.COV2.S vaccination and SARS-CoV-2 variants. Profiled with immunoSEQ multiplex PCR; TCRdb holds only in-frame clones, not every one. The data show 330,000 or so clones, with under 90% seen just once and 4.5% to 7% held by the top ten. This specimen consisted of peripheral blood, obtained in a trial of Ad26.COV2.S vaccine versus placebo. The receptor source for this set is a person aged 18-65 years who received the Ad26.COV2.S COVID-19 vaccine or a placebo. The CDR3 runs from the conserved cysteine through the conserved F or W. Fields, in order: V gene, clone size, D gene, J gene, CDR3 protein, CDR3 DNA. D genes are given only for firm matches. Size tells how often a clone was seen (once, few, many) or the class of an expanded clone, and some rows leave it out.

v_call: TRBV18; clone_size: NA; d_call: NA; j_call: TRBJ1-1; cdr3_aa: CASSTADSTEAFF; cdr3_nt: TGTGCCAGCTCAACGGCGGACAGCACTGAAGCTTTCTTT
v_call: TRBV28; clone_size: NA; d_call: NA; j_call: TRBJ2-5; cdr3_aa: CASSSQAPGETQYF; cdr3_nt: TGTGCCAGCAGTTCTCAGGCTCCGGGGGAGACCCAGTACTTC
v_call: TRBV28; clone_size: NA; d_call: TRBD1; j_call: TRBJ1-5; cdr3_aa: CASSLRDRPQHF; cdr3_nt: TGTGCCAGCAGTTTACGGGACAGGCCCCAGCATTTT
v_call: TRBV3-1/TRBV3-2; clone_size: NA; d_call: TRBD1; j_call: TRBJ1-5; cdr3_aa: CASSQGTGSNQPQHF; cdr3_nt: TGTGCCAGCAGCCAGGGGACAGGCTCCAATCAGCCCCAGCATTTT
v_call: TRBV9; clone_size: NA; d_call: NA; j_call: TRBJ2-1; cdr3_aa: CASSVGGGEQFF; cdr3_nt: TGTGCCAGCAGCGTAGGAGGTGGTGAGCAGTTCTTC
v_call: TRBV6-5; clone_size: NA; d_call: NA; j_call: TRBJ1-3; cdr3_aa: CASSYEGGGNTIYF; cdr3_nt: TGTGCCAGCAGTTATGAGGGAGGCGGAAACACCATATATTTT
v_call: TRBV6-5; clone_size: NA; d_call: TRBD1; j_call: TRBJ1-6; cdr3_aa: CASSYSRQGAGSPLHF; cdr3_nt: TGTGCCAGCAGTTACTCGAGGCAGGGGGCCGGTTCACCCCTCCACTTT
v_call: TRBV7-2; clone_size: once; d_call: NA; j_call: TRBJ2-2; cdr3_aa: CASSLEQAGKYGELFF; cdr3_nt: TGTGCCAGCAGCTTAGAACAAGCAGGGAAATACGGGGAGCTGTTTTTT
v_call: TRBV9; clone_size: NA; d_call: NA; j_call: TRBJ2-1; cdr3_aa: CASSVFGAGQDEQFF; cdr3_nt: TGTGCCAGCAGCGTTTTTGGGGCAGGGCAAGATGAGCAGTTCTTC
v_call: TRBV6-1; clone_size: NA; d_call: NA; j_call: TRBJ2-3; cdr3_aa: CASSESGQGRDTQYF; cdr3_nt: TGTGCCAGCAGTGAATCCGGACAAGGGAGAGATACGCAGTATTTT
v_call: TRBV4-3; clone_size: NA; d_call: TRBD1; j_call: TRBJ2-1; cdr3_aa: CASSQLQGNEQFF; cdr3_nt: TGCGCCAGCAGCCAACTACAGGGGAATGAGCAGTTCTTC
v_call: TRBV19; clone_size: NA; d_call: NA; j_call: TRBJ1-4; cdr3_aa: CASSRRTKEKLFF; cdr3_nt: TGTGCCAGTAGTAGAAGGACAAAAGAAAAACTGTTTTTT
v_call: TRBV15; clone_size: once; d_call: NA; j_call: TRBJ1-2; cdr3_aa: CATSRGQRILSYGYTF; cdr3_nt: TGTGCCACCAGCAGAGGACAGCGGATTTTAAGCTATGGCTACACCTTC
v_call: TRBV4-3; clone_size: NA; d_call: TRBD1; j_call: TRBJ2-7; cdr3_aa: CASSQLTGGAGEQYF; cdr3_nt: TGCGCCAGCAGCCAATTGACAGGGGGCGCGGGGGAGCAGTACTTC
v_call: TRBV7-9; clone_size: NA; d_call: TRBD2; j_call: TRBJ2-5; cdr3_aa: CASSQGLAGPETQYF; cdr3_nt: TGTGCCAGCAGCCAGGGACTAGCGGGGCCAGAGACCCAGTACTTC
v_call: TRBV4-2; clone_size: NA; d_call: TRBD1; j_call: TRBJ2-3; cdr3_aa: CASSQVRQGRTDTQYF; cdr3_nt: TGTGCCAGCAGCCAAGTCAGACAGGGCCGCACAGATACGCAGTATTTT
v_call: TRBV2; clone_size: NA; d_call: NA; j_call: TRBJ1-4; cdr3_aa: CASSPGRVNEKLFF; cdr3_nt: TGTGCCAGCAGTCCGGGACGGGTTAATGAAAAACTGTTTTTT
v_call: TRBV4-1; clone_size: NA; d_call: NA; j_call: TRBJ1-5; cdr3_aa: CASRYRDTLADQPQHF; cdr3_nt: TGCGCCAGCAGGTACAGGGACACCTTAGCGGATCAGCCCCAGCATTTT
v_call: TRBV16; clone_size: NA; d_call: NA; j_call: TRBJ1-1; cdr3_aa: CASSQSQVRGTEAFF; cdr3_nt: TGTGCCAGCAGCCAATCGCAGGTGCGGGGCACTGAAGCTTTCTTT
v_call: TRBV3-1/TRBV3-2; clone_size: NA; d_call: TRBD2; j_call: TRBJ2-3; cdr3_aa: CASSQDLTGTMVGSTDTQYF; cdr3_nt: TGTGCCAGCAGCCAAGATCTGACGGGGACTATGGTAGGAAGCACAGATACGCAGTATTTT
v_call: TRBV19; clone_size: NA; d_call: TRBD1; j_call: TRBJ1-5; cdr3_aa: CASSMDRGLFQPQHF; cdr3_nt: TGTGCCAGTAGTATGGACAGGGGGCTCTTTCAGCCCCAGCATTTT
v_call: TRBV10-3; clone_size: NA; d_call: NA; j_call: TRBJ1-2; cdr3_aa: CAISDFGINYGYTF; cdr3_nt: TGTGCCATCAGTGATTTCGGGATTAACTATGGCTACACCTTC
v_call: TRBV18; clone_size: NA; d_call: TRBD2; j_call: TRBJ2-3; cdr3_aa: CASSPRGLAGVSDTQYF; cdr3_nt: TGTGCCAGCTCACCAAGGGGCCTAGCGGGAGTCTCAGATACGCAGTATTTT
v_call: TRBV5-3; clone_size: once; d_call: TRBD2; j_call: TRBJ2-1; cdr3_aa: CARSDGLAGGPTYNEQFF; cdr3_nt: TGTGCCAGAAGCGACGGACTAGCGGGAGGGCCGACCTACAATGAGCAGTTCTTC
v_call: TRBV5-1; clone_size: NA; d_call: NA; j_call: TRBJ1-2; cdr3_aa: CASSLGGITNYGYTF; cdr3_nt: TGCGCCAGCAGCTTGGGGGGCATAACTAACTATGGCTACACCTTC
v_call: TRBV4-3; clone_size: few; d_call: TRBD1; j_call: TRBJ1-6; cdr3_aa: CASSRTGDITYNSPLHF; cdr3_nt: TGCGCCAGCAGCCGGACAGGGGACATCACCTATAATTCACCCCTCCACTTT
v_call: TRBV9; clone_size: NA; d_call: NA; j_call: TRBJ2-3; cdr3_aa: CASDKGWGASSTDTQYF; cdr3_nt: TGTGCCAGCGATAAAGGTTGGGGCGCGTCTAGCACAGATACGCAGTATTTT
v_call: TRBV4-1; clone_size: NA; d_call: NA; j_call: TRBJ1-5; cdr3_aa: CASSQESGGRGWQPQHF; cdr3_nt: TGCGCCAGCAGCCAAGAGTCCGGGGGTAGGGGTTGGCAGCCCCAGCATTTT
v_call: TRBV4-3; clone_size: NA; d_call: NA; j_call: TRBJ1-2; cdr3_aa: CASSQNRAIDYGYTF; cdr3_nt: TGCGCCAGCAGCCAGAACAGGGCCATCGACTATGGCTACACCTTC
v_call: TRBV10-3; clone_size: once; d_call: NA; j_call: TRBJ1-2; cdr3_aa: CAISDFDRIEGYTF; cdr3_nt: TGTGCCATCAGTGACTTCGACAGGATCGAAGGCTACACCTTC
v_call: TRBV19; clone_size: once; d_call: TRBD1; j_call: TRBJ1-2; cdr3_aa: CASSILSLGDRDKTNYGYTF; cdr3_nt: TGTGCCAGTAGTATTCTTTCCCTCGGGGACAGGGATAAAACTAACTATGGCTACACCTTC
v_call: TRBV2; clone_size: few; d_call: TRBD1; j_call: TRBJ2-5; cdr3_aa: CASTRMRGQEETQYF; cdr3_nt: TGTGCCAGCACTCGCATGAGGGGGCAGGAAGAGACCCAGTACTTC
v_call: TRBV6-5; clone_size: NA; d_call: TRBD1; j_call: TRBJ1-6; cdr3_aa: CASSYGTGAYSPLHF; cdr3_nt: TGTGCCAGCAGTTACGGGACAGGGGCATATTCACCCCTCCACTTT
v_call: TRBV7-2; clone_size: NA; d_call: NA; j_call: TRBJ1-1; cdr3_aa: CASSDLYTEAFF; cdr3_nt: TGTGCCAGCAGCGACCTATACACTGAAGCTTTCTTT
v_call: TRBV7-4; clone_size: NA; d_call: TRBD1; j_call: TRBJ1-4; cdr3_aa: CASSLTRGRGQSTNEKLFF; cdr3_nt: TGTGCCAGCAGCCTAACCCGGGGCAGGGGGCAGTCAACTAATGAAAAACTGTTTTTT
v_call: TRBV19; clone_size: few; d_call: NA; j_call: TRBJ1-3; cdr3_aa: CASTRRVSSGNTIYF; cdr3_nt: TGTGCCAGTACGAGGAGGGTATCCTCTGGAAACACCATATATTTT
v_call: TRBV7-9; clone_size: NA; d_call: NA; j_call: TRBJ2-5; cdr3_aa: CASSSPKVQETQYF; cdr3_nt: TGTGCCAGCAGCTCTCCTAAGGTTCAAGAGACCCAGTACTTC
v_call: TRBV10-2; clone_size: NA; d_call: TRBD1; j_call: TRBJ1-4; cdr3_aa: CASSEPGQDNEKLFF; cdr3_nt: TGCGCCAGCAGTGAGCCGGGACAGGATAATGAAAAACTGTTTTTT
v_call: TRBV14; clone_size: NA; d_call: NA; j_call: TRBJ1-1; cdr3_aa: CASSQVTPGMNTEAFF; cdr3_nt: TGTGCCAGCAGCCAAGTCACCCCGGGTATGAACACTGAAGCTTTCTTT
v_call: TRBV23-1; clone_size: NA; d_call: NA; j_call: TRBJ2-1; cdr3_aa: CASSQEGREQFF; cdr3_nt: TGCGCCAGCAGTCAAGAAGGGAGAGAGCAGTTCTTC
v_call: TRBV7-6; clone_size: NA; d_call: NA; j_call: TRBJ2-1; cdr3_aa: CASSLLRDTNYNEQFF; cdr3_nt: TGTGCCAGCAGCTTATTGCGAGACACCAATTACAATGAGCAGTTCTTC
v_call: TRBV5-1; clone_size: NA; d_call: TRBD1; j_call: TRBJ2-2; cdr3_aa: CASSAGTGGGNTGELFF; cdr3_nt: TGCGCCAGCAGCGCCGGGACAGGGGGCGGGAACACCGGGGAGCTGTTTTTT
v_call: TRBV7-8; clone_size: NA; d_call: NA; j_call: TRBJ2-7; cdr3_aa: CASSHPGFIEQYF; cdr3_nt: TGTGCCAGCAGCCATCCCGGATTCATCGAGCAGTACTTC
v_call: TRBV9; clone_size: NA; d_call: NA; j_call: TRBJ1-3; cdr3_aa: CASSVAVSSGNTIYF; cdr3_nt: TGTGCCAGCAGCGTAGCGGTGAGCTCTGGAAACACCATATATTTT
v_call: TRBV12-3/TRBV12-4; clone_size: NA; d_call: NA; j_call: TRBJ1-1; cdr3_aa: CASSPWVNTEAFF; cdr3_nt: TGTGCCAGCAGCCCGTGGGTGAACACTGAAGCTTTCTTT
v_call: TRBV12-5; clone_size: NA; d_call: TRBD2; j_call: TRBJ2-2; cdr3_aa: CASGPGLAETGELFF; cdr3_nt: TGTGCTAGTGGCCCGGGACTAGCGGAAACCGGGGAGCTGTTTTTT
v_call: TRBV27; clone_size: few; d_call: NA; j_call: TRBJ2-2; cdr3_aa: CASSPLGPTGELFF; cdr3_nt: TGTGCCAGCAGTCCCCTGGGGCCGACCGGGGAGCTGTTTTTT
v_call: TRBV6-5; clone_size: NA; d_call: NA; j_call: TRBJ2-7; cdr3_aa: CASSPGISYEQYF; cdr3_nt: TGTGCCAGCAGCCCAGGGATCTCCTACGAGCAGTACTTC
v_call: TRBV5-4; clone_size: NA; d_call: NA; j_call: TRBJ2-1; cdr3_aa: CASSSSTIPSSYNEQFF; cdr3_nt: TGTGCCAGCAGCTCAAGTACCATCCCGAGCTCCTACAATGAGCAGTTCTTC
v_call: TRBV4-3; clone_size: NA; d_call: NA; j_call: TRBJ1-1; cdr3_aa: CASSQRQAQNTEAFF; cdr3_nt: TGCGCCAGCAGCCAAAGGCAGGCACAAAACACTGAAGCTTTCTTT
v_call: TRBV5-1; clone_size: NA; d_call: NA; j_call: TRBJ1-1; cdr3_aa: CASSLVDGTEAFF; cdr3_nt: TGCGCCAGCAGCTTGGTGGATGGCACTGAAGCTTTCTTT
v_call: TRBV6-2/TRBV6-3; clone_size: NA; d_call: NA; j_call: TRBJ1-5; cdr3_aa: CASSYSPEPQHF; cdr3_nt: TGTGCCAGCAGTTACTCGCCGGAGCCCCAGCATTTT
v_call: TRBV9; clone_size: NA; d_call: NA; j_call: TRBJ2-3; cdr3_aa: CASSGVEGGLLTDTQYF; cdr3_nt: TGTGCCAGCAGCGGTGTTGAGGGGGGGCTTCTCACAGATACGCAGTATTTT